This is a list of T cell receptor beta chains from one sample in a study of neurological immune-mediated disorders. TCRdb re-called the 5' RACE reads with MiXCR, one entry per CDR3 protein. The sample includes 45,000 to 60,000 distinct CDR3 sequences, more than 9.5% of them seen just once. The sample comprised PBMCs. These receptors all stem from a male donor with HTLV-1-associated myelopathy (HAM/TSP). Each CDR3 is given without its conserved first and last residue. Some rows have no size entry. The others give once, few or many, or a class for an expanded clone.

clone_size v_call cdr3_aa
many TRBV28 ASRPRQAQAF
many TRBV7-3 ASSLSLAVPDTQY
few TRBV5-1 ASSLRTGDTGELF
many TRBV6-2/TRBV6-3 ASSYGKRPQH
few TRBV2 ASSEQGGRNQPQH
many TRBV20-1 SAAPGLGDGYT
many TRBV12-3/TRBV12-4 ASSLGGLRLGSTDTQY
- TRBV7-6 ASSPYTNSYNEQF
many TRBV5-1 ARKRQACSYEQY
- TRBV4-1 ASSQDPVLAGKRRSYNEQF
- TRBV7-2 ASGLNLHRLPGSEDF
many TRBV20-1 SASVPTDEQY
many TRBV11-2 ASSFGSGGNTDTQY
many TRBV10-3 AISEAFGNYGYT
many TRBV5-6 ASSLLETQY
many TRBV5-1 ASSFSGAPNEKLF
many TRBV12-3/TRBV12-4 ASSFTPGPFPDTQY
- TRBV11-2 ASSLVYQETQY
many TRBV3-1 ASSRTSGPSTDTQY
many TRBV5-6 ASSLNSYEQY
many TRBV2 ASKRSGVGTEAF